Below are 32 T cell receptor beta chains sequenced from a single sample in a study of diagnostic markers for celiac disease. TCRdb re-called the reads and catalogs CDR3 proteins one per entry, DNA excluded. The table lists several thousand distinct CDR3 sequences, with 5.5% to 7% in the top ten. The sample was either unsorted cells or a sorted T cell fraction (not recorded which). Receptor source: a human donor. This table probably holds off-target reads from a library built for another chain.

This chain connects TRBV2 to TRBJ2-3; TCRdb's D gene call, TRBD2, goes unchecked for lack of DNA. Germline V gene sequence: CDR1 SNHLY, CDR2 FYNNEI. The CDR3 is made up of 16 amino acids. The CDR3 loop reads CASSLDSGGHTDTQYF.

This clonotype is deemed medium-sized (0.01 to 0.1%) by its frequency. The CDR3 sequence is CASRSFGSGANVLTF. The chain carries TRBV27 and TRBJ2-6. This CDR3 is 15 amino acids long. Germline CDR1 MNHEY, CDR2 SMNVEV (reference sequence).

Judged by frequency, this clonotype is medium-sized. The J gene is TRBJ1-1, the V gene TRBV5-1; the TRBD1 assignment by TCRdb is unverifiable without DNA. Germline V gene lookup returns CDR1 SGHRS and CDR2 YFSETQ. This CDR3 is built from 13 residues. The CDR3 reads CASSFSQGDQAFF.

The V call is TRBV5-1, the J call TRBJ2-5; TCRdb gives TRBD2 as the D gene, but with no DNA this cannot be confirmed. Germline V lookup: CDR1 SGHRS, CDR2 YFSETQ. The CDR3 covers 14 residues. The chain's CDR3 is CASSLFLREETQYF. Variable domain in full (rest from reference TRBV5-1 and TRBJ2-5): KAGVTQTPRYLIKTRGQQVTLSCSPISGHRSVSWYQQTPGQGLQFLFEYFSETQRNKGNFPGRFSGRQFSNSRSEMNVSTLELGDSALYLCASSLFLREETQYFGPGTRLLVL.

This clonotype ranks as medium-sized in terms of frequency. The chain recombines TRBV4-3 with TRBJ1-2. The CDR3 loop spans 13 amino acids. Germline V gives CDR1 LGHNA, CDR2 YSLEER. Here the CDR3 reads CASSQALMGGYTF.

This chain connects TRBV4-3 to TRBJ2-5; checking the TCRdb D call of TRBD2 is not possible without DNA. CDR3 length: 17 amino acids. The germline CDR1 and CDR2 sequences are LGHNA and YSLEER. This chain's CDR3 is CASSQDFQGGWQETQYF.

The J gene is TRBJ2-5, the V gene TRBV27; with no DNA, the TCRdb D assignment of TRBD2 cannot be verified. In germline, CDR1 is MNHEY, CDR2 SMNVEV (reference sequence). The CDR3 sequence is 14 residues long. CDR3 sequence: CASSLVGGIGTQYF.

The rearrangement links TRBV7-6 to TRBJ2-2; lacking DNA, the TRBD1 call made by TCRdb goes unchecked. This CDR3 contains 14 residues. Germline assignment: CDR1 SGHVS and CDR2 FNYEAQ. The CDR3 sequence is CASNPTGDTGELFF.

The CDR3 protein is CASSPFGLAGGQETQYF. The chain combines TRBV7-9 with TRBJ2-5; TCRdb names TRBD2, which stays unverified in the absence of DNA. The CDR3 is made up of 17 amino acids. CDR1 SEHNR and CDR2 FQNEAQ come from the germline V gene (reference sequence).

The genes are TRBV28 and TRBJ1-2; with no DNA, the TCRdb D assignment of TRBD1 cannot be verified. Germline values: CDR1 MDHEN, CDR2 SYDVKM. The CDR3 is made up of 15 amino acids. The CDR3 reads CASYVNSRGPSGYTF.

The chain joins TRBV12-3 or TRBV12-4 to TRBJ2-5; TCRdb outputs TRBD2, but without DNA this stays unchecked. CDR3 length equals 15 residues. The chain's CDR3 is CASSSGGSPQETQYF.

The chain uses TRBV5-5 and TRBJ2-1; the TCRdb D gene call, TRBD2, has no DNA to confirm it. Germline V lookup: CDR1 SGHKS, CDR2 YYEKEE (reference sequence). The CDR3 spans 12 residues. CDR3 in amino acids: CASSLLAREQFF.

The chain uses TRBV5-1 and TRBJ2-3. The CDR3 covers 12 residues. Germline-derived CDR1 and CDR2 are SGHRS and YFSETQ. The chain's CDR3 is CASSLGVDTQYF.

This CDR3 reads CASSPSGRVDEQYF. The chain couples TRBV27 to TRBJ2-7; TCRdb reports TRBD2, a call that lacks DNA to check it against. This CDR3 contains 14 residues. Germline V gene data show CDR1 as MNHEY and CDR2 as SMNVEV (reference sequence).

The genes are TRBV5-5 and TRBJ1-2. The germline gives CDR1 SGHKS, CDR2 YYEKEE (reference sequence). This CDR3 comprises 14 residues. This CDR3 is CASSLAAQETGYTF.

The chain combines TRBV5-1 with TRBJ1-1; TCRdb reports TRBD1, a call that lacks DNA to check it against. The CDR3 has 15 amino acids. Per the germline V gene, CDR1 is SGHRS and CDR2 is YFSETQ. CDR3: CASSYGWGDNTEAFF. Looking up the rest from reference TRBV5-1 and TRBJ1-1 gives the full variable domain: KAGVTQTPRYLIKTRGQQVTLSCSPISGHRSVSWYQQTPGQGLQFLFEYFSETQRNKGNFPGRFSGRQFSNSRSEMNVSTLELGDSALYLCASSYGWGDNTEAFFGQGTRLTVV.

V usage is TRBV5-1 and J usage is TRBJ1-1. Germline V gene sequence: CDR1 SGHRS, CDR2 YFSETQ. This CDR3 spans 16 amino acids. CDR3 region: CASSLAGVLGNTEAFF.

The CDR3 is CASSLVGRETQYF. The rearrangement links TRBV7-8 to TRBJ2-5; without DNA, the TCRdb call of TRBD2 cannot be checked. Germline V gene data show CDR1 as SGHVS and CDR2 as FQNEAQ. This CDR3 contains 13 residues.

V usage is TRBV7-2 and J usage is TRBJ2-7; the D call from TCRdb, TRBD1, cannot be confirmed without DNA. Germline V lookup: CDR1 SGHTA, CDR2 FQGNSA. The CDR3 is made up of 16 amino acids. The CDR3 spells CASSSRLTGDNYEQYF.

The chain joins TRBV27 to TRBJ2-1; TCRdb's D call of TRBD2 is untestable without DNA. Looked up from germline, CDR1 is MNHEY and CDR2 is SMNVEV (reference sequence). The CDR3 spans 17 residues. This CDR3 is CASRPGLAEFAYNEQFF.

Considering frequency, this clonotype is medium-sized. This rearrangement joins TRBV6-5 to TRBJ1-2; without DNA, the TCRdb call of TRBD1 cannot be checked. The CDR3 runs to 13 residues. Germline loops: CDR1 MNHEY, CDR2 SVGAGI. CDR3 protein: CASSQGQNYGYTF.

V and J are TRBV2 and TRBJ1-1; the TRBD1 assignment by TCRdb is unverifiable without DNA. This CDR3 is built from 11 residues. Germline V CDR1 and CDR2: SNHLY, FYNNEI. The CDR3 is CASSYGQKAFF. Full variable domain (remainder filled in from reference TRBV2 and TRBJ1-1): EPEVTQTPSHQVTQMGQEVILRCVPISNHLYFYWYRQILGQKVEFLVSFYNNEISEKSEIFDDQFSVERPDGSNFTLKIRSTKLEDSAMYFCASSYGQKAFFGQGTRLTVV.

The chain joins TRBV28 to TRBJ2-7; TCRdb outputs TRBD1, but without DNA this stays unchecked. The germline V gene has CDR1 MDHEN and CDR2 SYDVKM. CDR3 size: 13 residues. CDR3 amino acids: CASLFTGDYEQYF.

The gene calls are TRBV19 and TRBJ2-1; TCRdb outputs TRBD1, but without DNA this stays unchecked. CDR1 is LNHDA and CDR2 is SQIVND in the germline V gene (reference sequence). The CDR3 runs 16 residues. The CDR3 protein is CASQRLGVGPDNEQFF. Based on the CDR3 plus reference TRBV19 and TRBJ2-1, the full variable domain is DGGITQSPKYLFRKEGQNVTLSCEQNLNHDAMYWYRQDPGQGLRLIYYSQIVNDFQKGDIAEGYSVSREKKESFPLTVTSAQKNPTAFYLCASQRLGVGPDNEQFFGPGTRLTVL.

This clonotype is labeled medium-sized based on frequency. This sequence joins TRBV4-1 and TRBJ2-3; TCRdb names TRBD1, which stays unverified in the absence of DNA. The V gene's germline CDR1 is MGHRA and CDR2 YSYEKL. The CDR3 runs to 14 residues. The CDR3 is CASSLGQNTDTQYF.

This chain uses TRBV5-1 with TRBJ1-1; the TCRdb call, TRBD1, lacks DNA for checking. Germline CDR1 is SGHRS and CDR2 is YFSETQ. The CDR3 length is 14 residues. The CDR3 region is CASKGQGANTEAFF.

This chain connects TRBV28 to TRBJ1-1. The germline V gene encodes CDR1 MDHEN and CDR2 SYDVKM. The CDR3 has 16 residues. This CDR3 reads CASSLAVGDRNTEAFF. Looking up the rest from reference TRBV28 and TRBJ1-1 gives the full variable domain: DVKVTQSSRYLVKRTGEKVFLECVQDMDHENMFWYRQDPGLGLRLIYFSYDVKMKEKGDIPEGYSVSREKKERFSLILESASTNQTSMYLCASSLAVGDRNTEAFFGQGTRLTVV.

The chain carries TRBV20-1 and TRBJ2-5; TCRdb picks TRBD1, but there is no DNA to check that call. Germline V CDR1 and CDR2: DFQATT, SNEGSKA (reference sequence). The CDR3 has 17 residues. The CDR3 loop reads CSAREVVRTGGVETQYF.

The V and J genes are TRBV7-2 and TRBJ2-2; TCRdb returns TRBD2, unconfirmable since there is no DNA. CDR3 length: 15 residues. Germline loops: CDR1 SGHTA, CDR2 FQGNSA. The CDR3 reads CASSASRRATGELFF.

The chain is built from TRBV2 and TRBJ2-7; TCRdb lists TRBD1, though no DNA is available to test this call. CDR1 SNHLY and CDR2 FYNNEI come from the germline V gene. This CDR3 is 14 amino acids long. CDR3 protein: CASSVRPSQGEQYF. Full variable domain (rest looked up from reference TRBV2 and TRBJ2-7): EPEVTQTPSHQVTQMGQEVILRCVPISNHLYFYWYRQILGQKVEFLVSFYNNEISEKSEIFDDQFSVERPDGSNFTLKIRSTKLEDSAMYFCASSVRPSQGEQYFGPGTRLTVT.

This clonotype is labeled medium-sized based on frequency. This chain connects TRBV20-1 to TRBJ2-3; TCRdb designates TRBD2, a call that cannot be tested without DNA. The CDR3 runs to 15 residues. Germline CDR1 and CDR2: DFQATT and SNEGSKA (reference sequence). The CDR3 loop is CSAETAESWTDTQYF.

The chain is built from TRBV28 and TRBJ1-1; TCRdb indicates TRBD1, and absent DNA this call remains unverified. CDR3 length: 14 amino acids. CDR1 MDHEN and CDR2 SYDVKM come from the germline V gene. The CDR3 region is CASSYGTENTEAFF.